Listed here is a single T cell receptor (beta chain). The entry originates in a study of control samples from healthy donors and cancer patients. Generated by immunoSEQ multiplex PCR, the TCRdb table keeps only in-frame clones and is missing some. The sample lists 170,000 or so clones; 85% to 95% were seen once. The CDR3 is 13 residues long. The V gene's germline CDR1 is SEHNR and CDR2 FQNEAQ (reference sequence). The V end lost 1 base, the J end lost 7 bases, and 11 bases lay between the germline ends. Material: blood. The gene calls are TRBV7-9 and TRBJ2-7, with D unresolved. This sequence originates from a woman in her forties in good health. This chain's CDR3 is CASSLGLPKEQYF. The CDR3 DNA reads TGTGCCAGCAGCTTAGGGCTTCCGAAGGAGCAGTACTTC.